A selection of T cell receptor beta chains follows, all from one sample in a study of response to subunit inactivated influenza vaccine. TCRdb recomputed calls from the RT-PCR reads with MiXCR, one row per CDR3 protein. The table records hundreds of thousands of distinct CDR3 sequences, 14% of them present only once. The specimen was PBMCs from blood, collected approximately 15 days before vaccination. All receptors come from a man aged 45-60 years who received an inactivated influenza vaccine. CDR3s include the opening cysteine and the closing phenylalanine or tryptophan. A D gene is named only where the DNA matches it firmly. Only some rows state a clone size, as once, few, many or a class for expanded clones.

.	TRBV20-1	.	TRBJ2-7	TGCAGTGCTAGAGAAGCGGGACAAGGGTACGAGCAGTACTTC	CSAREAGQGYEQYF
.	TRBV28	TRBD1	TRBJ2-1	TGTGCCAGCAGTCCGTGGACAGGCTACAATGAGCAGTTCTTC	CASSPWTGYNEQFF
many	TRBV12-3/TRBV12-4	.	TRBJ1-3	TGTGCCAGCAGTTGGGGCTCTGGAAACACCATATATTTT	CASSWGSGNTIYF
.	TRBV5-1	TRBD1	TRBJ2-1	TGCGCCAGCAGTTTGGATGGGGCGGGACAGGGGGGAAATGAGCAGTTCTTC	CASSLDGAGQGGNEQFF
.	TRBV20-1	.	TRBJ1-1	TGCAGTGCCCTGCACGCCCTGGGGACTGAAGCTTTCTTT	CSALHALGTEAFF
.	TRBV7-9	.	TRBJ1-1	TGTGCCAGCAGCACATGGGACATCGCCGACACTGAAGCTTTCTTT	CASSTWDIADTEAFF
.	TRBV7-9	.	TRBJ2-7	TGTGCCAGCAGCTTAGGGAGCGTTTCCTACGAGCAGTACTTC	CASSLGSVSYEQYF
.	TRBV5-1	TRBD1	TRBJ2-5	TGCGCCAGCAGCTCACAGGGGGCCCCAGAGACCCAGTACTTC	CASSSQGAPETQYF
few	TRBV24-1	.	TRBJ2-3	TGTGCCACCAGTGACACCCTACAGGGATCAGATACGCAGTATTTT	CATSDTLQGSDTQYF
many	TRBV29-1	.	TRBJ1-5	TGCAGCGTTGGAGGACTCAATCAGCCCCAGCATTTT	CSVGGLNQPQHF
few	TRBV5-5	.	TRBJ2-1	TGTGCCAGCAGCTTCTTATCTGATCCCGGTGATGAGCAGTTCTTC	CASSFLSDPGDEQFF
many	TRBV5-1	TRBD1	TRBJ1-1	TGTGCCAGCAGGACAGGGATGAACACTGAAGCTTTCTTT	CASRTGMNTEAFF
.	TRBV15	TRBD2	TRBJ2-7	TGTGCCACCAGCAGAGGCCCTAGCGGGAACTCCTACGAGCAGTACTTC	CATSRGPSGNSYEQYF
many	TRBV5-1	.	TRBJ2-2	TGCGCCAGCAGCTTGGAGGGCACCGGGGAGCTGTTTTTT	CASSLEGTGELFF
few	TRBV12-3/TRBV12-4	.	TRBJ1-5	TGTGCCAGCAGGGGACTGTACAATCAGCCCCAGCATTTT	CASRGLYNQPQHF
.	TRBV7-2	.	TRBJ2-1	TGTGCCAGCAGCTTATCAACAGGGAACAATGAGCAGTTCTTC	CASSLSTGNNEQFF
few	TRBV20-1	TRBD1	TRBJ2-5	TGCAGTGCTAGAAGGACAGGGGGTACCAAGAACTTC	CSARRTGGTKNF
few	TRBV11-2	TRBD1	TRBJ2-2	TGTGCCAGCAGAAGACAGGGGGCGAGCACCGGGGAGCTGTTTTTT	CASRRQGASTGELFF
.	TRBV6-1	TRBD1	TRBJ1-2	TGTGCCAGCAGTGAAGCGGGGACACAGGGGGCCCGTGGCTACACCTTC	CASSEAGTQGARGYTF
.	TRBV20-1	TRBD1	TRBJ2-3	TGCAGTGCCAAATCGGACAGGGAAGGCACAGATACGCAGTATTTT	CSAKSDREGTDTQYF
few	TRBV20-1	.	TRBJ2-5	TGCAGTGCTAGAGGGCTACCCTCGACCCAAGAGACCCAGTACTTC	CSARGLPSTQETQYF
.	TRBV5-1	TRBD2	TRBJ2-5	TGCGCCAGCAGCGGAACTAGCGAGTACCAAGAGACCCAGTACTTC	CASSGTSEYQETQYF
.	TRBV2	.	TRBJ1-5	TGTGCCAGCAACCCAACCTGGATCGGCAATCAGCCCCAGCATTTT	CASNPTWIGNQPQHF
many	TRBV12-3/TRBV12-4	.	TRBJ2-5	TGTGCCAGCAGGTGGACAGAAGAGACCCAGTACTTC	CASRWTEETQYF
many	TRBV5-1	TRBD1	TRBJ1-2	TGCGCCAGCAGCTCTGCCTTGGGACAGTTGGCTGGCTACACCTTC	CASSSALGQLAGYTF
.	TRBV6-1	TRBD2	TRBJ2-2	TGTGCCAGCAGTGAAACTAGCGGGACCGCCGGGGAGCTGTTTTTT	CASSETSGTAGELFF
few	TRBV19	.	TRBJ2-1	TGTGCCAGTAGTATAAACAGCTACAATGAGCAGTTCTTC	CASSINSYNEQFF
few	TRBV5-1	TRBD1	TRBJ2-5	TGCGCCAGCAGCCCATCCCCGGGACAGGGAGGGGAAGAGACCCAGTACTTC	CASSPSPGQGGEETQYF
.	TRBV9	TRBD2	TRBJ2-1	TGTGCCAGCAGCGTAGCCGGGGGGGGTAACAATGAGCAGTTCTTC	CASSVAGGGNNEQFF
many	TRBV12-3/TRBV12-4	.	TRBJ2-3	TGTGCCAGCAGGCGTCGACTAGATTCAGATACGCAGTATTTT	CASRRRLDSDTQYF
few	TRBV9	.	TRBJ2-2	TGTGCCAGCAGCTATACCATGGGAGGGGGAAACACCGGGGAGCTGTTTTTT	CASSYTMGGGNTGELFF
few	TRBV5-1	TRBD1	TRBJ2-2	TGCGCCAGCAGCAGGGGGCTTCGGACCGGGGAGCTGTTTTTT	CASSRGLRTGELFF
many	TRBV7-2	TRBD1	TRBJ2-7	TGTGCCAGCAGTTTAAGGACAGGGGGTCCCTACGAGCAGTACTTC	CASSLRTGGPYEQYF
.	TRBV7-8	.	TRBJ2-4	TGTGCCAGCAGCTTGTCAGGGGAAAACATTCAGTACTTC	CASSLSGENIQYF
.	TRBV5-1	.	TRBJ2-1	TGCGCCAGCAGCTTGGAGGGGGGGAGCCCCCACAATGAGCAGTTCTTC	CASSLEGGSPHNEQFF
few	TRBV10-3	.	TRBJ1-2	TGTGCCATCAAGGGAGCGGGGCCCTCGGCTGGCTACACCTTC	CAIKGAGPSAGYTF
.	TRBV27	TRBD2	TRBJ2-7	TGTGCCAGCAGGGCCGGACTAGCGGTGTCCTGGGAGCAGTACTTC	CASRAGLAVSWEQYF
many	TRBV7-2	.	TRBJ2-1	TGTGCCAGCAGCCCGCGACTAGGGTGGGATGAGCAGTTCTTC	CASSPRLGWDEQFF
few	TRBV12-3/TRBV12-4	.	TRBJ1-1	TGTGCCAGCAGTCCCGAGGGGTCCGGAGCTTTCTTT	CASSPEGSGAFF
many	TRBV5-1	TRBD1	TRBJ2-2	TGCGCCAGCAGCTTGACAGGGGATCGCACCGGGGAGCTGTTTTTT	CASSLTGDRTGELFF
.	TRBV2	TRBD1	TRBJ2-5	TGTGCCAGCAGTCCTGGGACAGGGGTCTATGAGACCCAGTACTTC	CASSPGTGVYETQYF
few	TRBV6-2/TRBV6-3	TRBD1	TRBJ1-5	TGTGCCAGCAGTGACCTATACCGGGACAGTAGCAATCAGCCCCAGCATTTT	CASSDLYRDSSNQPQHF
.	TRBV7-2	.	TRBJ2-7	TGTGCCAGCAGCTCCTCAGGGGGGGGGAACTACGAGCAGTACTTC	CASSSSGGGNYEQYF
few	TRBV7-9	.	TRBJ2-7	TGTGCCAGCAGCTCGGGGGGAGGGGGCTCCTACGAGCAGTACTTC	CASSSGGGGSYEQYF
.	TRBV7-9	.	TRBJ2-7	TGTGCCAGCAGCCCTAGCGCGGGGCTCACCTACGAGCAGTACTTC	CASSPSAGLTYEQYF
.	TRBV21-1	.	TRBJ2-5	TGTGCCAGCAGCACTTTGGCGTTAGCGGGAGAACGAGAGACCCAGTACTTC	CASSTLALAGERETQYF
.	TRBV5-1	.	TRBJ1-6	TGCGCCAGCAGCCCTATGGATGCTTCACCCCTCCACTTT	CASSPMDASPLHF
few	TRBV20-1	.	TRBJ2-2	TGCAGTGCTAGAGATCCGCTAGCGAACACCGGGGAGCTGTTTTTT	CSARDPLANTGELFF
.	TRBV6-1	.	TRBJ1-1	TGTGCCAGCGACCTATTTAAGGGAGAAAACACTGAAGCTTTCTTT	CASDLFKGENTEAFF
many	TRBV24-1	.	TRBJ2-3	TGTGCCACCAGTCCGGACCCCTTCACAGATACGCAGTATTTT	CATSPDPFTDTQYF
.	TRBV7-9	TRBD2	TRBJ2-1	TGTGCCAGCAGCCCCGAACTAGCGAATGAGCAGTTCTTC	CASSPELANEQFF
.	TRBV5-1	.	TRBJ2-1	TGCGCCAGTCGCTTGGAGGCAGGGTCATCCAATGAGCAGTTCTTC	CASRLEAGSSNEQFF
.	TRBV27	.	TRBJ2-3	TGTGCCAGCTTTGACGGAAGCGGGCCAGATACGCAGTATTTT	CASFDGSGPDTQYF